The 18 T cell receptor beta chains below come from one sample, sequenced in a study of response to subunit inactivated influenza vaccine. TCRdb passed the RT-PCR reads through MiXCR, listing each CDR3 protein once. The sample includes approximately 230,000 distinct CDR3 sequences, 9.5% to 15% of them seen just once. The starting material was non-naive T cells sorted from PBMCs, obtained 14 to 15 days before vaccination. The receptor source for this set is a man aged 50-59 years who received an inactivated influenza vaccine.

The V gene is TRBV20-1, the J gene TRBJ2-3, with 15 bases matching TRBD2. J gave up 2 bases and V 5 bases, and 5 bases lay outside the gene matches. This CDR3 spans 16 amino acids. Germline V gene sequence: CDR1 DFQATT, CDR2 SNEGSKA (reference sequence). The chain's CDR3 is CSAPGLAGGLTDTQYF. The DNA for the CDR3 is TGCAGTGCTCCGGGACTAGCGGGGGGACTCACAGATACGCAGTATTTT.

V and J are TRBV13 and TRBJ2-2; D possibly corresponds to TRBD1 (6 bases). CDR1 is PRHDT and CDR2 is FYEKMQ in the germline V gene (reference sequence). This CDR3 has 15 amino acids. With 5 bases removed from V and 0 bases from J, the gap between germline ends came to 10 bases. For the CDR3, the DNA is TGTGCCAGCAGCACGGACAGCGCGAACACCGGGGAGCTGTTTTTT. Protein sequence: CASSTDSANTGELFF.

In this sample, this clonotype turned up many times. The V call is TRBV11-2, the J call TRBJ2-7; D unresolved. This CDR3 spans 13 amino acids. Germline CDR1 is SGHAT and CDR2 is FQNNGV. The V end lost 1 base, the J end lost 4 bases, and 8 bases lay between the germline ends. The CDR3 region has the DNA TGTGCCAGCAGCTTAGGGGGAAGGTACGAGCAGTACTTC. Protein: CASSLGGRYEQYF.

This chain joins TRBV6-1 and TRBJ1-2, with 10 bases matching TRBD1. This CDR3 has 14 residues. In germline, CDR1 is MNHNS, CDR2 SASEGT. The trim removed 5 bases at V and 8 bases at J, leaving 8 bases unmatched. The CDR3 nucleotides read TGTGCCAGCAGTAGGGACAGGGGTTTGGAGGGCTACACCTTC. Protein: CASSRDRGLEGYTF.

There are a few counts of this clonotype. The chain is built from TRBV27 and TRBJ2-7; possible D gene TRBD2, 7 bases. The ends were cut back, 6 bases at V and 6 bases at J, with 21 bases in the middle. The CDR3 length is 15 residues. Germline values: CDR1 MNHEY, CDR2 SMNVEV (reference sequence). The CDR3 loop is CASSQGWGGSSEQYF. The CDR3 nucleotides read TGTGCCAGCAGCCAAGGGTGGGGGGGCAGCTCCGAGCAGTACTTC.

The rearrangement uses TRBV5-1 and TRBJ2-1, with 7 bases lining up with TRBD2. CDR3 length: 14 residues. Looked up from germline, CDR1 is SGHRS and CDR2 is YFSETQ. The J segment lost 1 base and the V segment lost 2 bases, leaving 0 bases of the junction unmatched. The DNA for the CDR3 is TGCGCCAGCAGCTTTAGCGGGTCCTACAATGAGCAGTTCTTC. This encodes CASSFSGSYNEQFF.

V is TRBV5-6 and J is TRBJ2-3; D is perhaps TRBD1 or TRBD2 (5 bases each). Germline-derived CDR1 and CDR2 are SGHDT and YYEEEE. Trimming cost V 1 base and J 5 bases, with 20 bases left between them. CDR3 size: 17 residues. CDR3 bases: TGTGCCAGCAGCTTGTTTCAAATTGTTGGGACGGGAGATACGCAGTATTTT. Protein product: CASSLFQIVGTGDTQYF. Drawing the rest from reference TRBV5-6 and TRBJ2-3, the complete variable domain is DAGVTQSPTHLIKTRGQQVTLRCSPKSGHDTVSWYQQALGQGPQFIFQYYEEEERQRGNFPDRFSGHQFPNYSSELNVNALLLGDSALYLCASSLFQIVGTGDTQYFGPGTRLTVL.

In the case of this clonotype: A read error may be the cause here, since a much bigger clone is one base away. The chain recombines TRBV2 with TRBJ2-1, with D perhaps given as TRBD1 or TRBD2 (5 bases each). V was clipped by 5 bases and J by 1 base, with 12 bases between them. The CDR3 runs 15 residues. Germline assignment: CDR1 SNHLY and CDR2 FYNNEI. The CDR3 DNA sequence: TGTGCCAGCAGTTTTAGCTGGGGGTCCTACAATGAGCAGTTCTTC. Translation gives CASSFSWGSYNEQFF.

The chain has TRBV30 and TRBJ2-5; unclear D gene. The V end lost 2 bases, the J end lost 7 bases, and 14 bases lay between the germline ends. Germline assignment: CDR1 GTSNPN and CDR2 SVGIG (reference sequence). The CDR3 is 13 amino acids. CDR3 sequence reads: CAWSTGVVWTQYF. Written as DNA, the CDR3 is TGTGCCTGGAGTACTGGGGTTGTGTGGACCCAGTACTTC.

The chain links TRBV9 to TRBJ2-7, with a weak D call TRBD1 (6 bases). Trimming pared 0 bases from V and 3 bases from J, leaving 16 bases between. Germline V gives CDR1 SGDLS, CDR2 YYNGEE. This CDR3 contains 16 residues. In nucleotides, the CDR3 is TGTGCCAGCAGCGTAGGATCTGGGACAACCGACTACGAGCAGTACTTC. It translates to CASSVGSGTTDYEQYF.

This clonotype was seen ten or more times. The CDR3 loop is CASSLEDRSYGYTF. The DNA of the CDR3 is TGCGCCAGCAGCTTGGAGGACAGGAGCTATGGCTACACCTTC. The chain links TRBV5-1 to TRBJ1-2; 7 bases map to TRBD1. This CDR3 has 14 amino acids. Germline-derived CDR1 and CDR2 are SGHRS and YFSETQ. V dropped 0 bases and J dropped 4; count of bases not matched to a gene: 3.

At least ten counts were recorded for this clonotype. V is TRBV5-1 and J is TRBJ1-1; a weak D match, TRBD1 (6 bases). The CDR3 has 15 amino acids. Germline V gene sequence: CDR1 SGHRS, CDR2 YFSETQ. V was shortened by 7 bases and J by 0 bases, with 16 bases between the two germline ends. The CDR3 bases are TGCGCCAGCGGCCCGACAGGAGCAATGAACACTGAAGCTTTCTTT. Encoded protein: CASGPTGAMNTEAFF.

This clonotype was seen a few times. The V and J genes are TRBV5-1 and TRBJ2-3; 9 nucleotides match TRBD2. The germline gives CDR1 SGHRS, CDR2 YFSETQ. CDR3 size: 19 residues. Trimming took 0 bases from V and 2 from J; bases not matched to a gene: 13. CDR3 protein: CASSLDPGPIAGDTDTQYF. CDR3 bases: TGCGCCAGCAGCTTGGACCCAGGGCCTATAGCGGGAGACACAGATACGCAGTATTTT.

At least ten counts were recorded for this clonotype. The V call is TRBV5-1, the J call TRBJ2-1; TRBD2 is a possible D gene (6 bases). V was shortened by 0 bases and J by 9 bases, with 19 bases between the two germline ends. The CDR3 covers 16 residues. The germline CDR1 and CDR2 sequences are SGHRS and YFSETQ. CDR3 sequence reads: CASSLVIGSHSGEQFF. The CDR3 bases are TGCGCCAGCAGCTTGGTAATCGGGAGTCACAGTGGTGAGCAGTTCTTC.

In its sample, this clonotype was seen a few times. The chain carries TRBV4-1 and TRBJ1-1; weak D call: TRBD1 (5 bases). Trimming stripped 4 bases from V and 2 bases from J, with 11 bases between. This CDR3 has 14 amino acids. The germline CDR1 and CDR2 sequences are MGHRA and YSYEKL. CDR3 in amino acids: CASSRGRTNTEAFF. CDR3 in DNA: TGCGCCAGCAGCCGGGGACGTACTAACACTGAAGCTTTCTTT.

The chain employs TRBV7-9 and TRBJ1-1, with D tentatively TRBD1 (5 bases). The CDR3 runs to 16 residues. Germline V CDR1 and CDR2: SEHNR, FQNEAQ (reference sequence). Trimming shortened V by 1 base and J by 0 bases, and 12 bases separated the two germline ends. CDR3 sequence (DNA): TGTGCCAGCAGCTTAGGTTCAGGGCCTATGAACACTGAAGCTTTCTTT. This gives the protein CASSLGSGPMNTEAFF.

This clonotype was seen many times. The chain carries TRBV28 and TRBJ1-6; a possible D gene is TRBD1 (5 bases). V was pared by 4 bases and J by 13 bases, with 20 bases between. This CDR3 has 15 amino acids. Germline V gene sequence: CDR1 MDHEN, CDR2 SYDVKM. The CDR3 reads CASSSGGRKVSPLHF. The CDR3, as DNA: TGTGCCAGCAGTTCCGGGGGACGGAAAGTTTCGCCCCTCCACTTT. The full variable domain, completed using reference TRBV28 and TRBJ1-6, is DVKVTQSSRYLVKRTGEKVFLECVQDMDHENMFWYRQDPGLGLRLIYFSYDVKMKEKGDIPEGYSVSREKKERFSLILESASTNQTSMYLCASSSGGRKVSPLHFGNGTRLTVT.

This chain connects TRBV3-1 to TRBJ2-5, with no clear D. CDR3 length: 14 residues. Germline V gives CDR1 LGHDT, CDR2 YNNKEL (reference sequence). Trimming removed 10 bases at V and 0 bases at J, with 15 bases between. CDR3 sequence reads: CATNPSSHQETQYF. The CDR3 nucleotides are TGTGCCACCAACCCCAGCTCCCACCAAGAGACCCAGTACTTC.